Below, one T cell receptor beta chain is given with its context. This record belongs to a study of blood T cell repertoires in COVID-19. This table comes from immunoSEQ multiplex PCR, and its TCRdb copy is limited to in-frame clones, with some not included. This sample carries about 200,000 clones, roughly 82% of them seen once, and the ten largest clones take 5.6%. Germline values: CDR1 LNHNV, CDR2 YYDKDF (reference sequence). The CDR3 sequence is 15 residues long. The V end lost 2 bases, the J end lost 2 bases, and 9 bases lay between the germline ends. Sequencing used PBMCs or T cells enriched from blood (not recorded which). The receptor was isolated from a man aged 40-49 years with acute COVID-19. The chain carries TRBV15 and TRBJ2-2, with D perhaps matching TRBD2 (6 bases). CDR3 DNA sequence: TGTGCCACCAGCAGACAGGGAGGAAACACCGGGGAGCTGTTTTTT. Protein sequence: CATSRQGGNTGELFF.